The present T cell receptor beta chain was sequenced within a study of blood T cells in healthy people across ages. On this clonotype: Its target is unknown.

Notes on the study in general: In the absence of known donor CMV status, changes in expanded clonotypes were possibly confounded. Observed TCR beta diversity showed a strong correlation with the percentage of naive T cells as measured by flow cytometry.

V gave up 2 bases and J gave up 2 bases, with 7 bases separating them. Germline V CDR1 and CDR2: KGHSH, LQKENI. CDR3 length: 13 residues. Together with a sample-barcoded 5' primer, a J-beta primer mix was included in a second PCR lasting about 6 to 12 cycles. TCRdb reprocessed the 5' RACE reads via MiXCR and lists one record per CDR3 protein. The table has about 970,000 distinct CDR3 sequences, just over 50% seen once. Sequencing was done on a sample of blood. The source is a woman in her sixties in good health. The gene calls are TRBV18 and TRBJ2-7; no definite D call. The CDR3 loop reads CASSPEGTYEQYF. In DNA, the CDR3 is TGTGCCAGCTCACCAGAAGGAACCTACGAGCAGTACTTC.